This T cell receptor beta chain was captured by sequencing in a study of shared clonotypes between healthy human individuals. In the study overall: The donors, a couple of women and three men, were aged 18 to 49. Points from the study as a whole: Non-shared clonotypes had lower generation probabilities than clonotypes shared by all four sorted-subset donors.

The protocol was immunoSEQ multiplex PCR, while the TCRdb copy is restricted to in-frame clones and leaves out a portion. The sample contains about 2 million clones, about 95% of which appear only once. A word on this clone: What it binds is not known. Other DNA sequences in the same sample also yield this CDR3.

There are 13 residues in the CDR3. V lost 3 bases to trimming and J lost 0 bases, with 6 bases between them. In germline, CDR1 is MNHNS, CDR2 SASEGT. The naive CD8 population came from CD45RO-negative cells selected for CCR7, without terminally differentiated effector memory CD45RA+ cells. V is TRBV6-1 and J is TRBJ2-7; no definite D call. The sequence derives from a man in his late teens or twenties in good health. The sequenced sample consisted of naive CD8+ T cells sorted from blood. The CDR3 protein is CASSDGSSYEQYF. CDR3 nucleotides: TGTGCCAGCAGTGATGGTAGCTCCTACGAGCAGTACTTC.